The source of this T cell receptor (beta chain) is a study of T cell changes during pregnancy in multiple sclerosis. The repertoire was sequenced with immunoSEQ multiplex PCR; TCRdb's copy has only in-frame clones and lacks some. Of 35,000 to 50,000 clones listed, roughly 89% are singletons. The CDR3 extends over 11 amino acids. Germline assignment: CDR1 SQVTM and CDR2 ANQGSEA. V gave up 4 bases and J gave up 2 bases, with 6 bases separating them. The chain is built from TRBV29-1 and TRBJ2-7, with D possibly being TRBD1 (6 bases). The sample consisted of CD4+ T cells from peripheral blood mononuclear cells, taken in the first trimester of pregnancy. This clonotype was sampled from a female donor with multiple sclerosis, enrolled in a pregnancy study. Here the CDR3 reads CSVGTAYEQYF. As DNA, the CDR3 is TGCAGCGTTGGGACAGCCTACGAGCAGTACTTC.